Each of the 30 T cell receptor beta chains below was sequenced from the same sample in a study of T cells in Graves' hyperthyroidism and ophthalmopathy. From RNA transcripts, TCR beta CDR3 regions were amplified. The HTBI set primed first-round TCR CDR3 RT-PCR. TCRdb called the multiplex PCR reads again in MiXCR, with one record for every CDR3 protein. The data hold about 610,000 distinct CDR3 sequences, with roughly 15% observed a single time. Specimen: blood. These TCRs come from a middle-aged woman with Graves' ophthalmopathy.

Only a few counts were recorded for this clonotype. The chain is built from TRBV20-1 and TRBJ2-1, with D possibly matching TRBD2 (6 bases). V gave up 5 bases and J gave up 8 bases, with 10 bases separating them. Germline lookup yields CDR1 DFQATT and CDR2 SNEGSKA (reference sequence). The CDR3 is made up of 11 amino acids. The CDR3 DNA sequence: TGCAGTGCTTTAGCGGTTTATGAGCAGTTCTTC. Translation gives CSALAVYEQFF.

This clonotype was detected ten times or more. This chain joins TRBV11-2 and TRBJ2-1; the D is unclear. The CDR3 runs 14 residues. From germline, CDR1 is SGHAT and CDR2 FQNNGV. With 3 bases removed from V and 9 bases from J, the gap between germline ends came to 15 bases. CDR3 sequence reads: CASSFSGKATEQFF. The DNA for the CDR3 is TGTGCCAGCAGCTTCAGTGGTAAGGCGACTGAGCAGTTCTTC.

This clonotype has at least ten counts. The CDR3 loop is CAWSLYGLEEQYF. The CDR3 nucleotides read TGTGCCTGGTCCCTGTACGGGTTGGAGGAGCAGTACTTC. The gene calls are TRBV30 and TRBJ2-7; no clear D. The CDR3 extends over 13 amino acids. The germline CDR1 and CDR2 sequences are GTSNPN and SVGIG (reference sequence). Trimming left V 5 bases short and J 7 bases short, with 18 bases between.

This rearrangement joins TRBV7-9 to TRBJ2-5, with D perhaps TRBD1 (6 bases). V was trimmed by 0 bases and J by 11 bases, leaving 10 bases between them. Germline V CDR1 and CDR2: SEHNR, FQNEAQ (reference sequence). CDR3 size: 12 residues. The CDR3 sequence: CASSLAWDTQYF. CDR3 in DNA: TGTGCCAGCAGCTTAGCTTGGGACACTCAGTACTTC.

This clonotype has only a few counts. The V gene is TRBV4-1, the J gene TRBJ1-2; D remains unclear. The CDR3 is 14 residues long. V dropped 0 bases and J dropped 2 bases, with 7 bases sitting between them. From germline, CDR1 is MGHRA and CDR2 YSYEKL. CDR3 loop: CASSQDNGNYGYTF. The CDR3, as DNA: TGCGCCAGCAGCCAAGATAACGGGAACTATGGCTACACCTTC.

This clonotype was counted at least ten times. The chain joins TRBV20-1 to TRBJ2-7; D perhaps matches TRBD2 (6 bases). This CDR3 contains 16 residues. Per germline, CDR1 DFQATT and CDR2 SNEGSKA (reference sequence). Trimming removed 7 bases at V and 0 bases at J, with 22 bases between. In DNA form, the CDR3 reads TGCAGTGGTAGGGCCGGGGGTAGCGCATTCTCCTACGAGCAGTACTTC. Its translation is CSGRAGGSAFSYEQYF.

This clonotype came up many times. This rearrangement joins TRBV28 to TRBJ2-7; the match to TRBD1 covers 11 bases. Germline lookup yields CDR1 MDHEN and CDR2 SYDVKM. The CDR3 spans 15 residues. V lost 3 bases to trimming and J lost 1 base; unmatched junction nucleotides: 2. DNA of the CDR3: TGTGCCAGCAGTTTTGGGGACAGGGGGTCCTACGAGCAGTACTTC. Protein: CASSFGDRGSYEQYF.

The V gene is TRBV2, the J gene TRBJ1-5, with 7 positions matching TRBD1. Germline trimming cut 8 bases from V and 4 bases from J; bases unmatched to any gene: 5. Germline V gene lookup returns CDR1 SNHLY and CDR2 FYNNEI. The CDR3 consists of 13 residues. The DNA of the CDR3 is TGTGCCAGCCATTCAGGGGGTAATCAGCCCCAGCATTTT. This gives the protein CASHSGGNQPQHF.

The J gene is TRBJ2-2, the V gene TRBV9, with 9 bases fitting TRBD2. This CDR3 region has 15 residues. Germline trimming cut 2 bases from V and 4 bases from J; bases unmatched to any gene: 3. Germline lookup yields CDR1 SGDLS and CDR2 YYNGEE. CDR3 nucleotide sequence: TGTGCCAGCAGCGTTAGCGGGGGTACCACCGGGGAGCTGTTTTTT. Residues: CASSVSGGTTGELFF.

This clonotype appeared many times. V and J are TRBV11-2 and TRBJ1-2, with 7 bases that match TRBD1. J was trimmed by 5 bases and V by 1 base; bases with no gene match: 4. CDR1 and CDR2 (germline): SGHAT, FQNNGV. The CDR3 contains 14 residues. The DNA for the CDR3 is TGTGCCAGCAGCTTAGGGGACAGAGAATATGGCTACACCTTC. This encodes CASSLGDREYGYTF.

This clonotype was seen at least ten times. The chain employs TRBV28 and TRBJ1-1; D gene uncertain. From germline, CDR1 is MDHEN and CDR2 SYDVKM. The CDR3 is made up of 11 amino acids. DNA of the CDR3: TGTGCTAGTGGCCTCAACACTGAAGCTTTCTTT. Residues: CASGLNTEAFF.

The chain is built from TRBV20-1 and TRBJ2-7; 7 bases map to TRBD2. CDR1 and CDR2 from the germline V gene are DFQATT and SNEGSKA (reference sequence). The CDR3 extends over 14 amino acids. V lost 4 bases to trimming and J lost 2 bases; unmatched junction nucleotides: 8. CDR3 DNA: TGCAGTGCTATTGTGACTAGCAGAACCTACGAGCAGTACTTC. It yields the protein CSAIVTSRTYEQYF.

This clonotype was seen at least ten times. The gene calls are TRBV11-2 and TRBJ2-5; 8 bases are shared with TRBD2. The CDR3 loop spans 14 amino acids. V trimming: 6 bases; J trimming: 2 bases; junction bases outside the gene matches: 5. Per the germline V gene, CDR1 is SGHAT and CDR2 is FQNNGV. The CDR3 loop reads CASSFTSGQETQYF. The CDR3 DNA follows: TGTGCCAGCAGTTTTACTAGCGGTCAAGAGACCCAGTACTTC.

V usage is TRBV5-8 and J usage is TRBJ1-5; 7 nucleotides line up with TRBD1. The germline gives CDR1 SGHTS, CDR2 YDEGEE. The CDR3 has 15 amino acids. V shed 0 bases, J shed 6 bases, and the junction held 6 bases outside the gene matches. This CDR3 reads CASSLEGAPGQPQHF. DNA for the CDR3: TGTGCCAGCAGCTTGGAGGGGGCGCCCGGTCAGCCCCAGCATTTT.

The chain combines TRBV13 with TRBJ2-3, with 9 bases fitting TRBD2. Germline V gene sequence: CDR1 PRHDT, CDR2 FYEKMQ (reference sequence). The length of the CDR3 is 18 residues. V dropped 3 bases and J dropped 6; count of bases not matched to a gene: 16. The CDR3 sequence: CASSFSHLGGRAMDTQYF. For the CDR3, the DNA is TGTGCCAGCAGCTTTTCCCACTTAGGCGGGAGGGCCATGGATACGCAGTATTTT.

This clonotype was detected a few times. The chain couples TRBV6-1 to TRBJ2-1; tentatively, D is TRBD1 (6 bases). There are 13 residues in the CDR3. Germline assignment: CDR1 MNHNS and CDR2 SASEGT. V dropped 3 bases and J dropped 5 bases, with 8 bases sitting between them. This CDR3 is CASSDGTNNEQFF. DNA of the CDR3: TGTGCCAGCAGTGACGGGACAAACAATGAGCAGTTCTTC.

This clonotype occurred many times. The chain combines TRBV20-1 with TRBJ2-1; 7 bases map to TRBD1. The junction had 7 bases not matched to a gene; V was cut back by 4 bases and J by 4 bases. In germline, CDR1 is DFQATT, CDR2 SNEGSKA (reference sequence). The CDR3 extends over 14 amino acids. CDR3 loop: CSAILQGRYNEQFF. CDR3 nucleotide sequence: TGCAGTGCTATTCTACAGGGGCGGTACAATGAGCAGTTCTTC.

The gene calls are TRBV20-1 and TRBJ1-1, with D maybe TRBD1 (6 bases). The V end lost 3 bases, the J end lost 0 bases, and 14 bases lay between the germline ends. The V gene's germline CDR1 is DFQATT and CDR2 SNEGSKA (reference sequence). This CDR3 spans 15 amino acids. In nucleotides, the CDR3 is TGCAGTGCTAGTTTGGCAGGGGCCTTGAACACTGAAGCTTTCTTT. It specifies CSASLAGALNTEAFF.

As to this clonotype: No conserved phenylalanine or tryptophan is present at the end of the CDR3, so a read error is the likely explanation. The DNA is omitted, as the CDR3 cannot be located on it reliably, and the CDR3 follows TCRdb's listing. V is TRBV28 and J is TRBJ1-6; TRBD1, the table's D call, was not compared with the DNA. The germline V gene encodes CDR1 MDHEN and CDR2 SYDVKM. 16 amino acids form the CDR3, both terminal residues included. CDR3 sequence reads: CASSPRERENNSPPHI.

This chain connects TRBV20-1 to TRBJ1-5; a possible D gene is TRBD1 (5 bases). The germline V gene encodes CDR1 DFQATT and CDR2 SNEGSKA (reference sequence). This CDR3 spans 14 amino acids. V was cut by 3 bases and J by 6 bases, with 15 bases left in between. CDR3 residues: CSASDRNPSQPQHF. The CDR3, as DNA: TGCAGTGCTAGTGACAGAAACCCCAGTCAGCCCCAGCATTTT.

This clonotype was seen only a few times. This chain connects TRBV5-5 to TRBJ1-1; D remains unclear. The germline CDR1 and CDR2 sequences are SGHKS and YYEKEE (reference sequence). V was clipped by 5 bases and J by 0 bases, with 11 bases between them. CDR3 length: 14 amino acids. The CDR3 DNA reads TGTGCCAGCAGTCGGATAGGTATGAACACTGAAGCTTTCTTT. Encoded protein: CASSRIGMNTEAFF.

This clonotype came up many times. The genes are TRBV5-1 and TRBJ1-1; D might be TRBD1 (5 bases). The CDR3 has 14 amino acids. Looked up from germline, CDR1 is SGHRS and CDR2 is YFSETQ. Trimming left V 0 bases short and J 2 bases short, with 8 bases between. In nucleotides, the CDR3 is TGCGCCAGCAGCTTGGAAGGGGTTAACACTGAAGCTTTCTTT. This sequence encodes CASSLEGVNTEAFF.

Ten or more counts support this clonotype. The rearrangement links TRBV7-3 to TRBJ2-1, with 7 positions matching TRBD1. After removal of 5 bases from V and 7 bases from J, the junction contained 5 bases not matched to a gene. The CDR3 runs 13 residues. Germline V gene lookup returns CDR1 SGHTA and CDR2 FQGTGA. CDR3 DNA: TGTGCCAGCAGCCGCATGGGACAGAATGAGCAGTTCTTC. Translating gives CASSRMGQNEQFF.

The chain recombines TRBV12-3 or TRBV12-4 with TRBJ1-2; D is unclear. CDR3 size: 11 residues. Trimming removed 8 bases from V and 2 bases from J, with 6 bases in between. The CDR3 loop reads CASGRNYGYTF. The CDR3 DNA reads TGTGCCAGCGGCAGGAACTATGGCTACACCTTC.

The rearrangement links TRBV2 to TRBJ2-2; D possibly corresponds to TRBD2 (6 bases). Germline values: CDR1 SNHLY, CDR2 FYNNEI. CDR3 length: 15 amino acids. Trimming shortened V by 6 bases and J by 0 bases, and 11 bases separated the two germline ends. CDR3: CASRRTTTNTGELFF. As DNA, the CDR3 is TGTGCCAGCAGACGGACTACGACGAACACCGGGGAGCTGTTTTTT.

This clonotype was detected a few times. The gene calls are TRBV7-6 and TRBJ1-2; 9 bases agree with TRBD1. After removal of 5 bases from V and 1 base from J, the junction contained 2 bases not matched to a gene. CDR1 is SGHVS, CDR2 FNYEAQ, per germline. CDR3 length equals 14 residues. CDR3 sequence: CASSGTGSNYGYTF. CDR3 nucleotide sequence: TGTGCCAGCAGCGGGACAGGGAGTAACTATGGCTACACCTTC.

The chain combines TRBV5-1 with TRBJ2-1, with 8 bases aligning to TRBD2. Germline-derived CDR1 and CDR2 are SGHRS and YFSETQ. J was trimmed by 4 bases and V by 0 bases; bases with no gene match: 3. The CDR3 spans 15 residues. The CDR3 region is CASSLDAGGYNEQFF. Written as DNA, the CDR3 is TGCGCCAGCAGCTTGGATGCGGGAGGTTACAATGAGCAGTTCTTC.

This clonotype was recorded many times. This chain joins TRBV4-1 and TRBJ1-1; D uncertain. Germline V lookup: CDR1 MGHRA, CDR2 YSYEKL. V was clipped by 3 bases and J by 0 bases, with 8 bases between them. CDR3 size: 14 residues. The CDR3 nucleotides read TGCGCCAGCAGCCATCCAGGCGTGAACACTGAAGCTTTCTTT. Its protein is CASSHPGVNTEAFF.

This clonotype has a count of ten or more. The chain combines TRBV2 with TRBJ2-1; TRBD1 agrees at 10 bases. With V trimmed by 5 bases and J by 6 bases, 7 bases remained unmatched. The CDR3 runs to 15 residues. Looked up from germline, CDR1 is SNHLY and CDR2 is FYNNEI. CDR3 coding DNA: TGTGCCAGCAGTACCCCGGGACAGGGGATCAATGAGCAGTTCTTC. This gives the protein CASSTPGQGINEQFF.

This clonotype came up a few times. The chain uses TRBV5-1 and TRBJ2-2; no firm D call. Germline values: CDR1 SGHRS, CDR2 YFSETQ. The CDR3 loop spans 13 amino acids. V was cut by 0 bases and J by 5 bases, with 5 bases left in between. The CDR3 loop is CASSLALTGELFF. CDR3 DNA: TGCGCCAGCAGCTTGGCCCTAACCGGGGAGCTGTTTTTT.